The clone carrying this TCR beta chain was seen a handful of times. Its antigen is not known. All of the sorted populations showed purity greater than 98%. The data are from a study of beta chain features in type 1 diabetes. Investigators reverse transcribed all isolated RNA, so they sequenced expressed TCRB transcripts. The protocol was immunoSEQ multiplex PCR, while the TCRdb copy is restricted to in-frame clones and leaves out a portion. This repertoire shows 120,000 or so clones, 16% found once; its top ten account for under 2.5%. The study's findings and limits: Patients with type 1 diabetes carried fewer insertions and had more deletions at their VDJ junctions. Shorter templates may be favored by PCR, equally so in patients and controls. In every one of the four CD4+ subsets, TCRB CDR3s were moderately but significantly shorter in Type 1 diabetes patients.

After removal of 4 bases from V and 4 bases from J, the junction contained 9 bases not matched to a gene. Germline V gene lookup returns CDR1 LGHNA and CDR2 YSLEER. The CDR3 contains 15 residues. The origin of this receptor is a man aged 25 to 40 with type 1 diabetes. The chain has TRBV4-3 and TRBJ2-5; 7 positions agree with TRBD1. Sequenced input: central memory CD4+ T cells from blood. The CDR3 reads CASSRSGGTGETQYF. CDR3 DNA: TGCGCCAGCAGCCGCTCAGGGGGAACCGGAGAGACCCAGTACTTC.